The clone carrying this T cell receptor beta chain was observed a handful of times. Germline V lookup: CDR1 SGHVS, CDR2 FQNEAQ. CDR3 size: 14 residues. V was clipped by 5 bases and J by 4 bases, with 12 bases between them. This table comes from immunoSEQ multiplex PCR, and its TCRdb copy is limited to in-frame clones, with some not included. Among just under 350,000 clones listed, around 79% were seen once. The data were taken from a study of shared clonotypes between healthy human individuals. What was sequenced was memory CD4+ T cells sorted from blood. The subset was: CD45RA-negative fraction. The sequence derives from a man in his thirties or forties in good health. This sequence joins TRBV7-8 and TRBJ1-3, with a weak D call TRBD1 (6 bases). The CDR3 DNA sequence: TGTGCCAGCAGCGTCAGGGGATACGGAAACACCATATATTTT. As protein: CASSVRGYGNTIYF.